This T cell receptor beta chain emerged from a study of memory CD4+ T cells and cytomegalovirus serostatus. Single viable CD3+CD4+CD8-CD45RO+ cells were sorted as the memory CD4+ T cells. This clone was counted a few times. Method: immunoSEQ multiplex PCR; TCRdb's copy keeps in-frame clones and lacks some. Of around 62,000 clones listed, roughly 76% are singletons. This clonotype was sampled from an adult in good health and CMV-seropositive. Sequences were obtained from memory CD4+ T cells from blood.

The CDR3 protein is CASSYQGGPGAFF. Here the CDR3 DNA reads TGTGCCAGCAGTTACCAAGGCGGACCTGGAGCTTTCTTT. The V and J genes are TRBV6-5 and TRBJ1-1, with D unclear. CDR3 length equals 13 residues. Per the germline V gene, CDR1 is MNHEY and CDR2 is SVGAGI. V gave up 2 bases and J gave up 10 bases, with 14 bases separating them.